This is a list of T cell receptor beta chains from one sample in a study of T cell repertoires in cytomegalovirus infection. TCRdb re-derived calls from the reads in MiXCR, one entry per CDR3 protein. The sample yields hundreds of thousands of distinct CDR3 sequences, around 24% seen once. Sequences were obtained from CD8+ T cells from PBMCs. The receptors were sampled from a human donor in good health (CMV status not recorded). Some clones in this sample may be carry-over from other donors' samples. Both conserved end residues are part of each CDR3. D genes are given only for firm matches. The size of a clone is reported for some rows only, either as once, few or many, or as a class for expanded clones.

TRBJ1-2 TRBV5-6 13 few - CASSAEVSLGYTF TGTGCCAGCAGCGCCGAGGTATCCCTTGGCTACACCTTC
TRBJ1-5 TRBV7-9 14 few - CATQGEGSNQPQHF TGTGCCACTCAAGGGGAGGGGAGCAATCAGCCCCAGCATTTT
TRBJ1-2 TRBV9 14 few TRBD1 CASSPNNRGRGYTF TGTGCCAGCAGCCCGAACAACAGGGGGAGGGGCTACACCTTC
TRBJ1-2 TRBV12-3/TRBV12-4 13 many - CAILSGERDGYTF TGTGCCATTCTGTCCGGGGAAAGGGATGGCTACACCTTC
TRBJ2-2 TRBV7-2 14 many TRBD1 CASSPQGPTGELFF TGTGCCAGCAGCCCACAGGGGCCCACCGGGGAGCTGTTTTTT
TRBJ1-5 TRBV12-3/TRBV12-4 14 few - CASSWGPINQPQHF TGTGCCAGCAGTTGGGGACCGATCAATCAGCCCCAGCATTTT
TRBJ2-6 TRBV5-1 14 - - CAISQDSGANVLTF TGCGCCATCTCCCAAGACTCTGGGGCCAACGTCCTGACTTTC
TRBJ1-1 TRBV5-1 14 - TRBD1 CASSLAQGASEAFF TGCGCCAGCAGCTTGGCCCAGGGGGCGTCTGAAGCTTTCTTT
TRBJ2-5 TRBV5-4 17 - TRBD2 CASRDYGLAGDQETQYF TGTGCCAGCAGGGACTACGGACTAGCGGGGGACCAAGAGACCCAGTACTTC
TRBJ2-6 TRBV29-1 16 - TRBD2 CSVGTSGGAGANVLTF TGCAGCGTCGGGACTAGCGGGGGGGCCGGGGCCAACGTCCTGACTTTC
TRBJ2-5 TRBV19 15 - - CASSQETGPQETQYF TGTGCCAGTAGTCAGGAAACAGGACCACAAGAGACCCAGTACTTC
TRBJ1-5 TRBV7-3 13 - - CASSLDRDQPQHF TGTGCCAGCAGCTTAGACCGTGATCAGCCCCAGCATTTT
TRBJ2-5 TRBV20-1 11 few - CSARDQETQYF TGCAGTGCTAGAGACCAAGAGACCCAGTACTTC
TRBJ2-1 TRBV2 10 few - CASLNNEQFF TGTGCCAGCCTCAACAATGAGCAGTTCTTC
TRBJ1-2 TRBV28 16 - - CASSPTLGLSNYGYTF TGTGCCAGCAGTCCTACATTGGGGCTTTCTAACTATGGCTACACCTTC
TRBJ1-2 TRBV5-1 15 - - CANSLSGGNSKGYTF TGCGCCAACAGCTTGTCCGGGGGGAACAGCAAAGGCTACACCTTC
TRBJ2-3 TRBV28 17 - TRBD1 CASSSPGDRPHPDTQYF TGTGCCAGCAGTTCTCCCGGGGACAGGCCCCATCCAGATACGCAGTATTTT
TRBJ2-1 TRBV2 13 - TRBD1 CANLDRRNNEQFF TGTGCCAACCTGGACAGGCGTAACAATGAGCAGTTCTTC
TRBJ1-1 TRBV29-1 12 - - CSVEARDTEAFF TGCAGCGTTGAAGCAAGAGACACTGAAGCTTTCTTT
TRBJ2-3 TRBV9 16 - TRBD1 CASSVNRDREVDTQYF TGTGCCAGCAGCGTTAACCGGGACAGGGAGGTCGATACGCAGTATTTT
TRBJ1-2 TRBV28 16 - - CASSLTSRRTNYGYTF TGTGCCAGCTCTTTAACGTCCAGACGAACTAACTATGGCTACACCTTC
TRBJ2-1 TRBV7-2 15 many TRBD2 CASSLEASGGFEQFF TGTGCCAGCAGCTTAGAAGCTAGCGGGGGGTTTGAGCAGTTCTTC
TRBJ2-1 TRBV7-2 16 many TRBD2 CASSSNSGGANNEQFF TGTGCCAGCAGCTCCAATAGCGGGGGGGCCAACAATGAGCAGTTCTTC
TRBJ1-2 TRBV2 14 few - CASSDRRSNYGYTF TGTGCCAGCAGTGATAGAAGGTCTAACTATGGCTACACCTTC
TRBJ1-1 TRBV28 15 many TRBD1 CASSPQGARNTEAFF TGTGCCAGCAGTCCCCAGGGGGCGCGGAACACTGAAGCTTTCTTT
TRBJ1-2 TRBV5-5 15 few TRBD1 CASSGDRDRGVGYTF TGTGCCAGCAGCGGCGACCGGGACAGGGGAGTAGGCTACACCTTC
TRBJ1-3 TRBV15 13 few - CATRRKSGNTIYF TGTGCCACCAGACGGAAATCTGGAAACACCATATATTTT
TRBJ2-4 TRBV12-3/TRBV12-4 15 - - CASSSLALVKNIQYF TGTGCCAGCAGTTCCCTAGCTTTGGTCAAAAACATTCAGTACTTC
TRBJ2-1 TRBV24-1 14 few TRBD1 CATSDSAGGSEQFF TGTGCCACCAGTGATTCGGCAGGGGGCTCTGAGCAGTTCTTC
TRBJ2-1 TRBV3-1 16 few - CASTPRAGANKGEQFF TGTGCCAGCACCCCGAGGGCGGGGGCCAACAAAGGAGAGCAGTTCTTC
TRBJ2-1 TRBV7-6 19 few TRBD2 CASSLLAGGLPSSYNEQFF TGTGCCAGCAGCTTACTAGCGGGGGGACTGCCGAGCTCCTACAATGAGCAGTTCTTC
TRBJ2-1 TRBV7-2 13 many - CASSLATWDEQFF TGTGCCAGCAGCTTAGCGACATGGGATGAGCAGTTCTTC
TRBJ1-2 TRBV14 14 few - CASSQVLQFHGYTF TGTGCCAGCAGCCAAGTTTTACAGTTTCATGGCTACACCTTC
TRBJ1-5 TRBV7-6 13 many - CASSETGSQPQHF TGTGCCAGCAGCGAAACAGGGAGCCAGCCCCAGCATTTT
TRBJ1-5 TRBV28 15 few - CASSFIMGHNQPQHF TGTGCCAGCAGTTTCATAATGGGACATAATCAGCCCCAGCATTTT
TRBJ1-1 TRBV11-1 14 - - CASSLPWSDTEAFF TGTGCCAGCAGCTTACCTTGGTCCGACACTGAAGCTTTCTTT
TRBJ2-5 TRBV6-6 16 few TRBD1 CASSSSHRGQRETQYF TGTGCCAGCAGTTCATCCCACAGGGGGCAAAGGGAGACCCAGTACTTC
TRBJ2-4 TRBV11-2 15 - - CANSLRSAAKNIQYF TGTGCCAACAGCCTCCGAAGTGCGGCCAAAAACATTCAGTACTTC
TRBJ2-3 TRBV15 17 few TRBD2 CATSGEGAGGPSDTQYF TGTGCCACCAGCGGAGAGGGAGCGGGGGGGCCATCAGATACGCAGTATTTT
TRBJ2-1 TRBV20-1 17 few TRBD2 CSARDGTSGGPYNEQFF TGCAGTGCTAGAGATGGGACTAGCGGGGGGCCTTACAATGAGCAGTTCTTC
TRBJ2-5 TRBV6-5 18 many - CASSYLTGPRGPRETQYF TGTGCCAGCAGTTACCTCACAGGGCCCAGGGGCCCCCGAGAGACCCAGTACTTC
TRBJ2-3 TRBV7-8 16 many - CASSLGFGGSTDTQYF TGTGCCAGCAGCTTAGGATTCGGGGGAAGCACAGATACGCAGTATTTT
TRBJ2-1 TRBV11-1 14 few - CASSEVPGADEQFF TGTGCCAGCAGCGAAGTCCCAGGGGCAGATGAGCAGTTCTTC
TRBJ2-3 TRBV6-6 14 few - CASRVWGETDTQYF TGTGCCAGCAGGGTGTGGGGAGAAACAGATACGCAGTATTTT
TRBJ2-3 TRBV7-2 16 many - CASSYPRVGATDTQYF TGTGCCAGCAGCTACCCCCGGGTGGGGGCTACAGATACGCAGTATTTT
TRBJ1-1 TRBV6-2/TRBV6-3 14 many - CASSYSAPWGEAFF TGTGCCAGCAGTTACTCGGCCCCTTGGGGTGAAGCTTTCTTT
TRBJ2-6 TRBV6-2/TRBV6-3 18 - TRBD1 CASDFEGQGVAGANVLTF TGTGCCAGCGACTTCGAAGGACAGGGTGTCGCTGGGGCCAACGTCCTGACTTTC
TRBJ1-2 TRBV20-1 13 - - CSAPRGDTYGYTF TGCAGTGCCCCTCGAGGAGACACTTATGGCTACACCTTC
TRBJ2-7 TRBV6-7 17 - - CASSYTPYPGSTYEQYF TGTGCCAGCAGTTACACCCCCTACCCGGGGTCAACCTACGAGCAGTACTTC
TRBJ2-3 TRBV7-9 13 - - CASSKLAGDTQYF TGTGCCAGCAGCAAACTCGCAGGAGATACGCAGTATTTT
TRBJ1-1 TRBV28 15 many - CASSLSGTLNTEAFF TGTGCCAGCAGTTTATCTGGGACCCTGAACACTGAAGCTTTCTTT
TRBJ2-5 TRBV6-2/TRBV6-3 13 - - CASSYFERETQYF TGTGCCAGCAGTTACTTTGAACGAGAGACCCAGTACTTC
TRBJ1-2 TRBV7-9 16 - - CASSPGRGHSYYGYTF TGTGCCAGCAGCCCCGGCCGGGGACACTCATACTATGGCTACACCTTC
TRBJ2-1 TRBV5-5 12 few TRBD1 CAGGTGWNEQFF TGTGCCGGAGGGACAGGGTGGAATGAGCAGTTCTTC
TRBJ1-6 TRBV14 13 - - CASGLTGNSPLHF TGTGCCAGCGGATTAACGGGGAATTCACCCCTCCACTTT
TRBJ2-6 TRBV7-9 18 many - CASSLGGQGPTGANVLTF TGTGCCAGCAGCTTAGGTGGGCAGGGCCCAACTGGGGCCAACGTCCTGACTTTC
TRBJ1-2 TRBV7-2 17 many TRBD1 CASSLAPGQGINYGYTF TGTGCCAGCAGCTTAGCCCCAGGACAGGGAATCAACTATGGCTACACCTTC
TRBJ2-3 TRBV3-1 14 few - CASSHSGATDTQYF TGTGCCAGCAGCCATTCGGGGGCGACAGATACGCAGTATTTT
TRBJ1-2 TRBV6-6 14 - - CASNSGDFGYGYTF TGTGCCAGCAACTCAGGGGACTTTGGCTATGGCTACACCTTC
TRBJ1-2 TRBV2 12 - - CASMTLYMEYTF TGTGCCAGCATGACACTGTATATGGAGTACACCTTC